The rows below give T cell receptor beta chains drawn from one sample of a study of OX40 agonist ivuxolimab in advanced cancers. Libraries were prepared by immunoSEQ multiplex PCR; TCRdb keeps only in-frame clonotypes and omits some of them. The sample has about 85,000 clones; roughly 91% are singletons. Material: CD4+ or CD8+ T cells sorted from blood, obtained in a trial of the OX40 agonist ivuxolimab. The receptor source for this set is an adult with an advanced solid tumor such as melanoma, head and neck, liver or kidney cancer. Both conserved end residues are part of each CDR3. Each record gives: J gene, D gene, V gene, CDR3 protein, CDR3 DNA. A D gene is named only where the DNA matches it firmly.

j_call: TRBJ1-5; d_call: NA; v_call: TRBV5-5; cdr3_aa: CASSLSQADSNQPQHF; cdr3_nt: TGTGCCAGCAGCTTGTCCCAGGCCGATAGCAATCAGCCCCAGCATTTT
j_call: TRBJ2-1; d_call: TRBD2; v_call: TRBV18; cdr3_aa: CASSPGLAFEQFF; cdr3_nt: TGTGCCAGCTCACCCGGACTAGCGTTTGAGCAGTTCTTC
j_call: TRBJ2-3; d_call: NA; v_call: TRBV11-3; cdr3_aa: CASRDTSRTDTQYF; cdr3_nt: TGTGCCAGCAGGGACACTTCACGCACAGATACGCAGTATTTT
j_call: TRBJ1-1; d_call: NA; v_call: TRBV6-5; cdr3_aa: CASTPRGFGTEAFF; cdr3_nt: TGTGCCAGCACTCCTAGAGGGTTCGGCACTGAAGCTTTCTTT
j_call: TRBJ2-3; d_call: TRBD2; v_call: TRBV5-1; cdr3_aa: CASSLGTIDTQYF; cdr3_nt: TGCGCCAGCAGCTTAGGGACTATAGATACGCAGTATTTT
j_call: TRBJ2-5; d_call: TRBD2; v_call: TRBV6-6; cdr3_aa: CASRGGLAGDETQYF; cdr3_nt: TGTGCCAGCAGGGGTGGGCTAGCGGGGGACGAGACCCAGTACTTC
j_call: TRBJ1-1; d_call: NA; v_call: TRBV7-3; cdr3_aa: CASSLTTNTEAFF; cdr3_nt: TGTGCCAGCAGCTTAACCACGAACACTGAAGCTTTCTTT
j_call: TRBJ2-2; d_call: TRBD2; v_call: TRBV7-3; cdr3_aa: CASRRTSGGGELFF; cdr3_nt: TGTGCCAGCAGAAGAACTAGCGGAGGCGGGGAGCTGTTTTTT
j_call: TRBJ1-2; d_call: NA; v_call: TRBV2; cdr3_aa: CASLPDLYGYTF; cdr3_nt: TGTGCCAGTCTACCGGACCTCTATGGCTACACCTTC
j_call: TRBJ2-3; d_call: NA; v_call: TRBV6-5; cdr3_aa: CASSYKLTPLRDTQYF; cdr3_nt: TGTGCCAGCAGTTATAAGCTGACTCCTCTCCGGGATACGCAGTATTTT
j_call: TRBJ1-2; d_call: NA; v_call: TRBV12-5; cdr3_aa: CASALGDYGYTF; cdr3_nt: TGTGCTAGTGCCCTTGGGGACTATGGCTACACCTTC
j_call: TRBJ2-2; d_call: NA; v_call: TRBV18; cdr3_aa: CASSPVGSNTGELFF; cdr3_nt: TGTGCCAGCTCACCAGTTGGATCGAACACCGGGGAGCTGTTTTTT
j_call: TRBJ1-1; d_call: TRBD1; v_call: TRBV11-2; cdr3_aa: CASSWGQSNTEAFF; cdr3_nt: TGTGCCAGCAGCTGGGGACAGTCGAACACTGAAGCTTTCTTT
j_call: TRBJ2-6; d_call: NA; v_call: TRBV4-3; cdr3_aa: CASSQDRSSGANVLTF; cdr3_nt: TGCGCCAGCAGCCAAGATCGGAGCTCTGGGGCCAACGTCCTGACTTTC
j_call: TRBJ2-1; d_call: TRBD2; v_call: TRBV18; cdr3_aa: CASSAPSGRPKQEQFF; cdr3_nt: TGTGCCAGCTCAGCCCCTAGCGGGAGGCCAAAGCAGGAGCAGTTCTTC
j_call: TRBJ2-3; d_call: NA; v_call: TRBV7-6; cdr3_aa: CASSLVGDTQYF; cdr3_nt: TGTGCCAGCAGCTTAGTGGGGGATACGCAGTATTTT
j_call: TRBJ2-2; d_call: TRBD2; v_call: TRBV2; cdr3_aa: CASSFRGGGSGAGELFF; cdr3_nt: TGTGCCAGCAGCTTTCGGGGCGGCGGGAGCGGGGCCGGGGAGCTGTTTTTT
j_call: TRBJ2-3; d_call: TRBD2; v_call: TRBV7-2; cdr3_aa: CASSLRVAGAIDTQYF; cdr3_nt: TGTGCCAGCAGCTTGAGGGTAGCGGGAGCCATAGATACGCAGTATTTT